These 20 T cell receptor beta chains were sequenced from one sample in a study of CD8 T cells in Susac syndrome. A quantity of about 0.45 to 1 ug RNA underwent reverse transcription using random hexamers. One entry per CDR3 protein results from TCRdb running MiXCR on the immunoSEQ multiplex PCR reads. Among 150,000 or so distinct CDR3 sequences listed, 92% were seen once. Sequenced sample: CD4+ T cells from PBMCs. Every receptor here comes from a human donor in good health.

This chain uses TRBV5-6 with TRBJ1-3; D is perhaps TRBD1 (5 bases). Germline CDR1 is SGHDT and CDR2 is YYEEEE. V was trimmed by 0 bases and J by 4 bases, leaving 11 bases between them. CDR3 length: 15 amino acids. CDR3 protein: CASSLEGDYGNTIYF. Written as DNA, the CDR3 is TGTGCCAGCAGCTTGGAAGGGGATTACGGAAACACCATATATTTT.

On this clonotype itself: Sequence at one end of the junction differs from germline and may be a read error. The chain uses TRBV3-1 and TRBJ1-5, with D perhaps matching TRBD1 (5 bases). CDR1 is LGHDT, CDR2 YNNKEL, per germline (reference sequence). The CDR3 covers 12 residues. The CDR3 sequence is CASGQGNQPQHF. CDR3 DNA sequence: TGTGCCAGCGGCCAGGGAAATCAGCCCCAGCATTTT. The full variable domain, completed using reference TRBV3-1 and TRBJ1-5, is DTAVSQTPKYLVTQMGNDKSIKCEQNLGHDTMYWYKQDSKKFLKIMFSYNNKELIINETVPNRFSPKSPDKAHLNLHINSLELGDSAVYFCASGQGNQPQHFGDGTRLSIL.

The rearrangement uses TRBV5-1 and TRBJ2-7, with D possibly TRBD2 on 5 matching bases. Germline CDR1 reads SGHRS; CDR2 reads YFSETQ. This CDR3 has 14 amino acids. Trimming shortened V by 4 bases and J by 6 bases, and 17 bases separated the two germline ends. CDR3 nucleotide sequence: TGCGCCAGCAGCCCGGAGGTATCGCCTTCCGAGCAGTACTTC. Its protein product is CASSPEVSPSEQYF.

The chain uses TRBV6-6 and TRBJ2-7, with 9 positions matching TRBD1. V was pared by 2 bases and J by 2 bases, with 1 base of the junction left unmatched. Germline V gives CDR1 MNHNY, CDR2 SVGAGI (reference sequence). The CDR3 loop spans 14 amino acids. The CDR3 region is CASSYGTGTYEQYF. CDR3 sequence (DNA): TGTGCCAGCAGTTACGGGACAGGGACCTACGAGCAGTACTTC.

CDR3 loop: CANGQADQPQHF. CDR3 nucleotide sequence: TGTGCTAACGGACAGGCTGATCAGCCCCAGCATTTT. This rearrangement joins TRBV6-6 to TRBJ1-5; 7 bases are a match to TRBD1. This CDR3 contains 12 residues. The germline V gene encodes CDR1 MNHNY and CDR2 SVGAGI (reference sequence).

The chain couples TRBV5-1 to TRBJ2-1, with D unresolved. Germline lookup yields CDR1 SGHRS and CDR2 YFSETQ. CDR3 size: 17 residues. V gave up 1 base and J gave up 4 bases, with 18 bases separating them. CDR3 region: CASSLFSKVAAYNEQFF. In DNA, the CDR3 is TGCGCCAGCAGCTTGTTTAGTAAGGTAGCAGCGTACAATGAGCAGTTCTTC.

This clonotype showed up just a few times. V gene TRBV6-1 combines with J gene TRBJ2-6; D gene unclear. Germline V gives CDR1 MNHNS, CDR2 SASEGT. Trimming left V 7 bases short and J 0 bases short, with 7 bases between. The length of the CDR3 is 14 residues. CDR3 sequence reads: CASIGYSGANVLTF. CDR3 DNA: TGTGCCAGCATTGGGTACTCTGGGGCCAACGTCCTGACTTTC.

The V and J genes are TRBV5-1 and TRBJ1-2; a possible D gene is TRBD1 (6 bases). The CDR3 covers 14 residues. Per germline, CDR1 SGHRS and CDR2 YFSETQ. V was trimmed by 4 bases and J by 6 bases, leaving 16 bases between them. CDR3 DNA: TGCGCCAGCAGCCCCGTGACTAGGGGGGATGGCTACACCTTC. This codes for CASSPVTRGDGYTF.

The chain uses TRBV6-5 and TRBJ2-7; 7 positions match TRBD1. Germline values: CDR1 MNHEY, CDR2 SVGAGI. The CDR3 contains 14 residues. V trimming: 1 base; J trimming: 3 bases; junction bases outside the gene matches: 3. The CDR3 sequence: CASSYYRGGYEQYF. The CDR3, as DNA: TGTGCCAGCAGTTACTACAGGGGTGGCTACGAGCAGTACTTC.

V and J are TRBV12-3 or TRBV12-4 and TRBJ2-1; TRBD2 matches 11 bases. The CDR3 length is 15 residues. The junction had 4 bases not matched to a gene; V was cut back by 6 bases and J by 3 bases. CDR3 sequence reads: CASRSGTSGYNEQFF. CDR3 sequence (DNA): TGTGCCAGCAGGTCCGGGACTAGCGGCTACAATGAGCAGTTCTTC.

J is TRBJ2-4 and V is TRBV20-1; maybe TRBD1 (6 bases). The CDR3 is 15 residues long. V lost 5 bases and J 0 bases, leaving 14 bases between the germline ends. In germline, CDR1 is DFQATT, CDR2 SNEGSKA (reference sequence). In nucleotides, the CDR3 is TGCAGTGCTCCTGACAGGCAGCTAGCCAAAAACATTCAGTACTTC. It yields the protein CSAPDRQLAKNIQYF.

The chain recombines TRBV4-1 with TRBJ2-1; 9 positions agree with TRBD2. The germline V gene encodes CDR1 MGHRA and CDR2 YSYEKL. V was pared by 3 bases and J by 7 bases, with 19 bases of the junction left unmatched. The CDR3 runs 19 residues. For the CDR3, the DNA is TGCGCCAGCAGCCAGAACAGGTTAGCGGGAGCTCGGGTGTTGAATGAGCAGTTCTTC. Encoded protein: CASSQNRLAGARVLNEQFF.

The genes are TRBV7-9 and TRBJ2-2; TRBD1 is a possible D gene (5 bases). V lost 3 bases and J 5 bases, leaving 10 bases between the germline ends. The CDR3 length is 14 residues. Germline V gives CDR1 SEHNR, CDR2 FQNEAQ (reference sequence). The CDR3 sequence is CASSFRQGTGELFF. The CDR3 DNA sequence: TGTGCCAGCAGCTTCAGGCAGGGAACCGGGGAGCTGTTTTTT.

V and J are TRBV28 and TRBJ2-5; TRBD2 matches at 12 bases. Looked up from germline, CDR1 is MDHEN and CDR2 is SYDVKM. This CDR3 is built from 16 residues. V dropped 3 bases and J dropped 5; count of bases not matched to a gene: 7. CDR3 nucleotide sequence: TGTGCCAGCAGTTTTCGACTAGCGGGAGACCGGGAGACCCAGTACTTC. As protein: CASSFRLAGDRETQYF. Combining the CDR3 with reference TRBV28 and TRBJ2-5 gives the whole variable domain DVKVTQSSRYLVKRTGEKVFLECVQDMDHENMFWYRQDPGLGLRLIYFSYDVKMKEKGDIPEGYSVSREKKERFSLILESASTNQTSMYLCASSFRLAGDRETQYFGPGTRLLVL.

The CDR3 protein is CASSLTSLYTEAFF. CDR3 nucleotide sequence: TGCGCCAGCAGCCTTACGTCTTTGTACACTGAAGCTTTCTTT. The chain has TRBV5-1 and TRBJ1-1, with no clear D. Germline V gives CDR1 SGHRS, CDR2 YFSETQ. CDR3 size: 14 residues. V was clipped by 4 bases and J by 3 bases, with 13 bases between them.

The chain combines TRBV28 with TRBJ1-5, with a weak D call TRBD1 (6 bases). The germline V gene encodes CDR1 MDHEN and CDR2 SYDVKM. V gave up 6 bases and J gave up 4 bases, with 16 bases separating them. The CDR3 runs to 15 residues. This CDR3 is CASSPAGAENQPQHF. The CDR3 nucleotides read TGTGCCAGCAGCCCTGCAGGGGCAGAAAATCAGCCCCAGCATTTT.

To note about this clonotype: Germline and junction disagree at one end, which may indicate a read error. This chain joins TRBV5-4 and TRBJ2-2; D is possibly TRBD1 or TRBD2 (5 bases each). The length of the CDR3 is 16 residues. Germline assignment: CDR1 SGHNT and CDR2 YYREEE (reference sequence). The CDR3 loop is CASGKSGTMNAGELFF. In nucleotides, the CDR3 is TGTGCCAGCGGAAAATCCGGGACCATGAACGCCGGGGAGCTGTTTTTT.

CDR3 nucleotide sequence: TGTGCCTGGAGTGTACGCGGGGGGTTTTACAATGAGCAGTTCTTC. Encoded protein: CAWSVRGGFYNEQFF. The chain has TRBV30 and TRBJ2-1; TRBD2 aligns across 8 bases. CDR1 is GTSNPN, CDR2 SVGIG, per germline (reference sequence). CDR3 length: 15 residues. The junction had 5 bases not matched to a gene; V was cut back by 0 bases and J by 4 bases.

This clonotype has a single count. The J gene is TRBJ1-6, the V gene TRBV6-5; D is unclear. Germline V lookup: CDR1 MNHEY, CDR2 SVGAGI. This CDR3 is 15 amino acids long. V gave up 0 bases and J gave up 8 bases, with 11 bases separating them. CDR3 DNA: TGTGCCAGCAGTTACTCCCGGTCTGGGGATTCACCCCTCCACTTT. As protein: CASSYSRSGDSPLHF.

In this sample, this clonotype turned up a few times. V is TRBV29-1 and J is TRBJ2-2, with no clear D. CDR1 SQVTM and CDR2 ANQGSEA come from the germline V gene. The CDR3 sequence is 11 residues long. V lost 4 bases and J 3 bases, leaving 3 bases between the germline ends. The chain's CDR3 is CSVGDTGELFF. CDR3 nucleotide sequence: TGCAGCGTTGGGGACACCGGGGAGCTGTTTTTT.